The 22 T cell receptor beta chains reported below all come from one sample, sequenced in a study of blood T cell repertoires in COVID-19. Measured with immunoSEQ multiplex PCR; TCRdb has only the in-frame clones, and not every one. The sample carries 100,000 to 150,000 clones, approximately 80% recorded once. The sample was peripheral blood. These receptors were obtained from a woman aged 45 to 65 with acute or convalescent COVID-19.

CDR3 nucleotides: TGTGCCAGCAGCTTAACGCGAAGATCGGGATATGGCTACACCTTC. It is translated as CASSLTRRSGYGYTF. The chain is built from TRBV7-2 and TRBJ1-2; D is ambiguous. CDR1 and CDR2 from the germline V gene are SGHTA and FQGNSA. The ends were cut back, 2 bases at V and 5 bases at J, with 15 bases in the middle. This CDR3 is built from 15 residues.

This clone was picked up a small number of times. V gene TRBV12-3 or TRBV12-4 combines with J gene TRBJ1-1; D gene unclear. V lost 5 bases and J 0 bases, leaving 4 bases between the germline ends. This CDR3 is 12 amino acids long. CDR3 in amino acids: CASSQLNTEAFF. In DNA form, the CDR3 reads TGTGCCAGCAGTCAGTTGAACACTGAAGCTTTCTTT.

The V call is TRBV7-9, the J call TRBJ1-3; weak D call: TRBD1 (6 bases). V was shortened by 4 bases and J by 8 bases, with 15 bases between the two germline ends. CDR1 is SEHNR and CDR2 is FQNEAQ in the germline V gene (reference sequence). CDR3 length: 14 residues. The DNA of the CDR3 is TGTGCCAGCAGCTACGTCGCGGGGGCGGACACCATATATTTT. Protein product: CASSYVAGADTIYF.

The chain employs TRBV27 and TRBJ1-1, with D maybe TRBD1 (5 bases). V shed 4 bases and J shed 5 bases, with 14 bases lying between them. The CDR3 has 14 residues. CDR1 is MNHEY and CDR2 is SMNVEV in the germline V gene (reference sequence). CDR3 nucleotides: TGTGCCAGCAGTTGGGGCAGCCCTCGGACTGAAGCTTTCTTT. Encoded protein: CASSWGSPRTEAFF.

The rearrangement uses TRBV3-1 (or the pseudogene TRBV3-2) and TRBJ1-5; D is uncertain. Germline V gene sequence: CDR1 LGHDT, CDR2 YNNKEL (reference sequence). The CDR3 has 14 residues. V was trimmed by 0 bases and J by 10 bases, leaving 13 bases between them. This CDR3 reads CASSQEGGRGPQHF. In DNA, the CDR3 is TGTGCCAGCAGCCAAGAAGGAGGGAGAGGACCCCAGCATTTT.

This chain connects TRBV29-1 to TRBJ2-1; 7 bases align to TRBD1. Germline V gene sequence: CDR1 SQVTM, CDR2 ANQGSEA. This CDR3 has 14 residues. Trimming cost V 8 bases and J 2 bases; bases outside gene matches: 9. The DNA for the CDR3 is TGCAGCACAATACCCAGGGGGACCTACAATGAGCAGTTCTTC. Translating gives CSTIPRGTYNEQFF.

The chain uses TRBV11-2 and TRBJ1-1; tentatively, D is TRBD1 (6 bases). Germline CDR1 and CDR2: SGHAT and FQNNGV. The V and J ends lost 4 bases and 0 bases respectively, with 6 bases between them. This CDR3 comprises 13 residues. DNA of the CDR3: TGTGCCAGCAGCTGGGGGCTGAACACTGAAGCTTTCTTT. It specifies CASSWGLNTEAFF. Based on the CDR3 plus reference TRBV11-2 and TRBJ1-1, the full variable domain is EAGVAQSPRYKIIEKRQSVAFWCNPISGHATLYWYQQILGQGPKLLIQFQNNGVVDDSQLPKDRFSAERLKGVDSTLKIQPAKLEDSAVYLCASSWGLNTEAFFGQGTRLTVV.

The chain recombines TRBV7-9 with TRBJ1-2; 10 nucleotides match TRBD1. Trimming at V came to 3 bases and at J to 6 bases, leaving 7 bases not matched to a gene. The CDR3 has 15 amino acids. The germline V gene encodes CDR1 SEHNR and CDR2 FQNEAQ (reference sequence). The DNA of the CDR3 is TGTGCCAGCAGCTTGGGGACAGGGGATATACATGGCTACACCTTC. Protein sequence: CASSLGTGDIHGYTF.

The gene calls are TRBV7-8 and TRBJ1-2; perhaps TRBD1 as D (6 bases). V lost 1 base, J lost 5 bases, and 17 bases lay in between. The CDR3 is made up of 16 amino acids. Per the germline V gene, CDR1 is SGHVS and CDR2 is FQNEAQ. CDR3 DNA sequence: TGTGCCAGCAGCTTAGGGTCGGTTGGGGGCGGATATGGCTACACCTTC. Translating gives CASSLGSVGGGYGYTF.

J is TRBJ2-7 and V is TRBV28; 8 nucleotides align to TRBD2. V shed 4 bases and J 3 bases; nucleotides not matched to a gene: 8. The CDR3 is 15 amino acids. The V gene's germline CDR1 is MDHEN and CDR2 SYDVKM. The CDR3 loop is CASSSSGSGLYEQYF. Written as DNA, the CDR3 is TGTGCCAGCAGTTCAAGCGGGAGTGGCCTCTACGAGCAGTACTTC.

The rearrangement uses TRBV7-9 and TRBJ1-5, with D maybe TRBD1 (6 bases). Germline V gene lookup returns CDR1 SEHNR and CDR2 FQNEAQ (reference sequence). V was trimmed by 4 bases and J by 7 bases, leaving 17 bases between them. This CDR3 has 15 amino acids. The CDR3, as DNA: TGTGCCAGCAGCTCCTCAGACAGGCCCTTACAGCCCCAGCATTTT. It encodes CASSSSDRPLQPQHF.

The table lists this clone with a few counts. The gene calls are TRBV5-1 and TRBJ2-1, with a tentative D call TRBD1 (6 bases). Deletions cut 4 bases from V and 8 bases from J, with 13 bases between. Germline CDR1 is SGHRS and CDR2 is YFSETQ. CDR3 length equals 13 residues. Here the CDR3 reads CASSRPDSHEQFF. The CDR3 DNA follows: TGCGCCAGCAGCCGTCCGGACAGCCATGAGCAGTTCTTC.

This chain connects TRBV11-3 to TRBJ2-5; 7 positions agree with TRBD1. V was pared by 5 bases and J by 3 bases, with 3 bases of the junction left unmatched. The CDR3 consists of 13 residues. Germline V gives CDR1 SGHNT, CDR2 YENEEA. This CDR3 is CASSLGQEETQYF. CDR3 bases: TGTGCCAGCAGCCTAGGACAGGAAGAGACCCAGTACTTC. The full variable domain, with the rest looked up from reference TRBV11-3 and TRBJ2-5, is EAGVVQSPRYKIIEKKQPVAFWCNPISGHNTLYWYLQNLGQGPELLIRYENEEAVDDSQLPKDRFSAERLKGVDSTLKIQPAELGDSAVYLCASSLGQEETQYFGPGTRLLVL.

This chain joins TRBV10-3 and TRBJ1-1; 7 nucleotides align to TRBD1. J gave up 8 bases and V 3 bases, and 3 bases lay outside the gene matches. This CDR3 comprises 12 residues. Germline values: CDR1 ENHRY, CDR2 SYGVKD. CDR3 in DNA: TGTGCCATCAGTGAATTACAGGGGGAAGCTTTCTTT. This encodes CAISELQGEAFF.

This clone occurred once. The rearrangement uses TRBV27 and TRBJ1-6, with TRBD1 matching over 10 bases. The CDR3 has 15 residues. The germline V gene has CDR1 MNHEY and CDR2 SMNVEV (reference sequence). V lost 6 bases and J lost 9; bases outside the gene matches: 8. The DNA of the CDR3 is TGTGCCAGCAGGGCCGGGACAGGGGATTCTTCACCCCTCCACTTT. Its translation is CASRAGTGDSSPLHF.

This chain joins TRBV7-6 and TRBJ1-6; D remains unclear. CDR3 length equals 17 residues. V lost 5 bases, J lost 3 bases, and 17 bases lay in between. Per the germline V gene, CDR1 is SGHVS and CDR2 is FNYEAQ. CDR3 sequence: CASSPDSAADYNSPLHF. CDR3 DNA: TGTGCCAGCAGCCCCGACTCGGCGGCAGACTATAATTCACCCCTCCACTTT.

The chain joins TRBV7-9 to TRBJ2-5; D gene ambiguous. With 5 bases removed from V and 2 bases from J, the gap between germline ends came to 6 bases. Germline CDR1 SEHNR, CDR2 FQNEAQ (reference sequence). This CDR3 region has 12 residues. CDR3 sequence: CASSPRQETQYF. Here the CDR3 DNA reads TGTGCCAGCAGCCCCCGGCAAGAGACCCAGTACTTC.

CDR3 nucleotides: TGTGCCAGCTCACCACCGTACGACATGGGTTATTCAGGGGACTATAGCAATCAGCCCCAGCATTTT. This translates into CASSPPYDMGYSGDYSNQPQHF. This chain links TRBV18 with TRBJ1-5; a possible D gene is TRBD1 (6 bases). From germline, CDR1 is KGHSH and CDR2 LQKENI. This CDR3 is built from 22 residues. Trimming took 0 bases from V and 0 from J, leaving 27 bases between them. Combining the CDR3 with reference TRBV18 and TRBJ1-5 gives the whole variable domain NAGVMQNPRHLVRRRGQEARLRCSPMKGHSHVYWYRQLPEEGLKFMVYLQKENIIDESGMPKERFSAEFPKEGPSILRIQQVVRGDSAAYFCASSPPYDMGYSGDYSNQPQHFGDGTRLSIL.

The V gene is TRBV11-2, the J gene TRBJ1-2; D might be TRBD1 (6 bases). With 1 base removed from V and 2 bases from J, the gap between germline ends came to 14 bases. This CDR3 has 16 amino acids. Germline assignment: CDR1 SGHAT and CDR2 FQNNGV. The CDR3 nucleotides are TGTGCCAGCAGCTTAGGGGAGGGGGACTACAACTATGGCTACACCTTC. It translates to CASSLGEGDYNYGYTF.

This clone was found a few times. V is TRBV19 and J is TRBJ1-5; maybe TRBD1 (6 bases). Trimming pared 7 bases from V and 9 bases from J, leaving 28 bases between. This CDR3 contains 17 residues. Germline V gene lookup returns CDR1 LNHDA and CDR2 SQIVND (reference sequence). CDR3 bases: TGTGCCAGTATATGTCCCCTAGTACAGGGCCTTGCTTGGCCCCAGCATTTT. Translating gives CASICPLVQGLAWPQHF.

This rearrangement joins TRBV13 to TRBJ1-2; possibly TRBD1 for D (6 bases). Trimming stripped 2 bases from V and 7 bases from J, with 20 bases between. CDR1 PRHDT and CDR2 FYEKMQ come from the germline V gene (reference sequence). This CDR3 is built from 16 residues. In nucleotides, the CDR3 is TGTGCCAGCAGCTTAAGAGGGACGGGGGGCCTAGCTGGCTACACCTTC. This sequence encodes CASSLRGTGGLAGYTF.

The V gene is TRBV15, the J gene TRBJ1-4; D unresolved. The CDR3 is 12 residues long. CDR1 LNHNV and CDR2 YYDKDF come from the germline V gene (reference sequence). The V end lost 3 bases, the J end lost 8 bases, and 7 bases lay between the germline ends. CDR3 residues: CATSSRREKLFF. As DNA, the CDR3 is TGTGCCACCAGCAGCAGAAGAGAAAAACTGTTTTTT.